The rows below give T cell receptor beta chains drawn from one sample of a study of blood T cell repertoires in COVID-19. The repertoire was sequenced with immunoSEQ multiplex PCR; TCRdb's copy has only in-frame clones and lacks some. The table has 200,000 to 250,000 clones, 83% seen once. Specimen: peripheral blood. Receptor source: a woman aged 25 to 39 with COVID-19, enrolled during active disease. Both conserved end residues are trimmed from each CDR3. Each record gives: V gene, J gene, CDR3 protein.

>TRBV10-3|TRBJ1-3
AISDGRGGAGNTIY
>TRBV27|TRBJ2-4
ASRTAGQGTNIQY
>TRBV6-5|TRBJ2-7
ASRSGTGSYYEQY
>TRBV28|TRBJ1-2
ASIGTGGSGWDGYT
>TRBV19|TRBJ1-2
ASSLQNGYT
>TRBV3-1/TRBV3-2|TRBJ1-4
ASRLKGQHNEKLF
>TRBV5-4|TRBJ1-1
ASSRDRGKTEAF
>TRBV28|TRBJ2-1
ASSSPSGILGEQF
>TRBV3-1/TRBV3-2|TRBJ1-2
ASSQAPGQGVGGYT
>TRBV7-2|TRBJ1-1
ASSLGPGGNTEAF
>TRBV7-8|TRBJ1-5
ASSPSETGGNQPQH
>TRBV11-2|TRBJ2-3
ASRRGLGTDTQY
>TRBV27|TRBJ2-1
ASSPSGSLHEQF
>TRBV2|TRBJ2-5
ASSLTSGGQQETQY
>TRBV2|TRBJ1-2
ASIKGYGYT
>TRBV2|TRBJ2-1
ASSDRGRSYNEQF
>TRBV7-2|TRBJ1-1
ASSQTDTEAF
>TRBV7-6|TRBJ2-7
ASSLVSLRGLYEQY
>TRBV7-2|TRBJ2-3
ASSREGRATDTQY
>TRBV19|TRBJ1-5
ASSIDRYQPQH
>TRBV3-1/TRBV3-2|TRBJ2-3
ASSQVVDRGQVTQY
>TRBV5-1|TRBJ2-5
ASSQGQAEETQY
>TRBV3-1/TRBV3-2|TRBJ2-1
ASSPWASGGGLSEQF
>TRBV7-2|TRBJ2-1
ASSWPDKLAGVRNEQF
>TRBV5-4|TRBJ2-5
ASSLPEETQY
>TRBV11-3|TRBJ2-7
ASSFPTGQHEQY
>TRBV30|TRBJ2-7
AWSVLGDEQY
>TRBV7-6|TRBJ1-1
ASMSGNTEAF
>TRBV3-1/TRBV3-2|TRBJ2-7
ASSRDRDNYEQY
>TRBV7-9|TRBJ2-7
ASSAFKGQVYEQY
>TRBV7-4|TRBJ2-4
ASSLGEALAKNIQY
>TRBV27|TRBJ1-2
ASSLWTQKDGYT